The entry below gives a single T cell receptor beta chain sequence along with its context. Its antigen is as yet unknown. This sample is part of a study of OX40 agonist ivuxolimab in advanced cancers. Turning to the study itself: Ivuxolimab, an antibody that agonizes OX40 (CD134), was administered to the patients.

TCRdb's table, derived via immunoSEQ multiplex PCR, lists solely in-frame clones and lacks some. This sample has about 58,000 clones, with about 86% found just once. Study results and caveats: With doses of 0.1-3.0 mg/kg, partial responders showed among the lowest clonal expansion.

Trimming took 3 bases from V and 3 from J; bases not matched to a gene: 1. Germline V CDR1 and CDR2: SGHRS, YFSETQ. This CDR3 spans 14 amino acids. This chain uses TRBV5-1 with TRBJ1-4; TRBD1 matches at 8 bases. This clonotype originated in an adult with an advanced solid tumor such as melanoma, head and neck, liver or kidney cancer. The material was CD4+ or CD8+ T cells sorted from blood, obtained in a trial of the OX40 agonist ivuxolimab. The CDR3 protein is CASSWTGSNEKLFF. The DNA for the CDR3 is TGCGCCAGCAGCTGGACAGGGTCTAATGAAAAACTGTTTTTT.